A single sample is the source of the 10 T cell receptor beta chains below, sequenced in a study of cytomegalovirus exposure and HLA in healthy donors. Both 60 Vbeta primers and 13 Jbeta primers went into the PCR. The method was immunoSEQ multiplex PCR; TCRdb's version includes in-frame clones alone and lacks a portion of them. In the table there are some 220,000 clones, 70% to 80% of which are singletons. Sequences were obtained from PBMCs. The receptors derive from an older woman in good health and CMV-seropositive.

This clone came up once. V and J are TRBV30 and TRBJ2-3, with D perhaps matching TRBD2 (5 bases). Between the trimmed V and J ends, which lost 3 bases and 8 bases, there was a span of 12 bases. CDR1 is GTSNPN and CDR2 is SVGIG in the germline V gene (reference sequence). The CDR3 contains 12 residues. This CDR3 reads CAWRREGGTQYF. The CDR3 region has the DNA TGTGCCTGGAGGCGTGAGGGTGGTACGCAGTATTTT.

The J gene is TRBJ2-5, the V gene TRBV7-8, with a possible D match to TRBD1 (6 bases). The J call is in doubt because the DNA end fits TRBJ2-7 better. Germline V CDR1 and CDR2: SGHVS, FQNEAQ. This CDR3 is built from 16 residues. CDR3 in DNA: TGTGCCAGCAGCTCGGGACACTTATCCGTCTCCTACGAGCAGTACTTC. This encodes CASSSGHLSVSYEQYF.

This clone was picked up one time. The chain uses TRBV2 and TRBJ2-2; 8 bases are a match to TRBD1. J lost 7 bases, V lost 3 bases, and 10 bases had no gene match. Looked up from germline, CDR1 is SNHLY and CDR2 is FYNNEI. This CDR3 is built from 16 residues. The CDR3 region has the DNA TGTGCCAGCAGTGAGGTGGCAGGGGGCTATATCGGGGAGCTGTTTTTT. It is translated as CASSEVAGGYIGELFF.

V and J are TRBV7-2 and TRBJ2-7; 7 bases are shared with TRBD1. Germline-derived CDR1 and CDR2 are SGHTA and FQGNSA. This CDR3 is built from 14 residues. V shed 5 bases, J shed 0 bases, and the junction held 4 bases outside the gene matches. This chain's CDR3 is CASSQRQGSYEQYF. The CDR3 DNA follows: TGTGCCAGCAGCCAAAGACAGGGCTCCTACGAGCAGTACTTC.

J is TRBJ2-5 and V is TRBV7-3; TRBD1 agrees at 8 bases. CDR1 and CDR2 (germline): SGHTA, FQGTGA. J was trimmed by 2 bases and V by 5 bases; bases with no gene match: 4. The CDR3 consists of 14 residues. The chain's CDR3 is CASSRTGLQETQYF. As DNA, the CDR3 is TGTGCCAGCAGCCGGACAGGGCTGCAAGAGACCCAGTACTTC. The variable domain in full, completed from reference TRBV7-3 and TRBJ2-5, reads GAGVSQTPSNKVTEKGKYVELRCDPISGHTALYWYRQSLGQGPEFLIYFQGTGAADDSGLPNDRFFAVRPEGSVSTLKIQRTERGDSAVYLCASSRTGLQETQYFGPGTRLLVL.

J is TRBJ2-3 and V is TRBV28, with a possible D match to TRBD1 (6 bases). V lost 5 bases and J 3 bases, leaving 12 bases between the germline ends. Germline-derived CDR1 and CDR2 are MDHEN and SYDVKM. CDR3 length: 14 amino acids. The CDR3 here is CASSHGQRTDTQYF. In DNA, the CDR3 is TGTGCCAGCAGTCACGGACAGAGAACAGATACGCAGTATTTT.

CDR3: CASSLTGIETEAFF. The CDR3 DNA is TGCGCCAGCAGCTTGACAGGAATAGAGACTGAAGCTTTCTTT. This chain connects TRBV5-1 to TRBJ1-1; a weak D match, TRBD1 (5 bases). The V gene lost 1 base and the J gene lost 5 bases, with 12 bases spanning the gap. Germline CDR1 and CDR2: SGHRS and YFSETQ. The CDR3 runs 14 residues.

Concerning this clone: In the same sample, other DNA sequences code for this CDR3. CDR3 amino acids: CASSMRGQGLYEQYF. In nucleotides, the CDR3 is TGTGCCAGTAGTATGAGGGGACAGGGGCTTTACGAGCAGTACTTC. The chain has TRBV19 and TRBJ2-7; 10 bases line up with TRBD1. The V gene end was trimmed by 3 bases and the J gene end by 4 bases; junction bases not matched to a gene: 6. The CDR3 runs to 15 residues. CDR1 LNHDA and CDR2 SQIVND come from the germline V gene (reference sequence).

The V gene is TRBV19, the J gene TRBJ1-5; the match to TRBD1 covers 8 bases. Germline-derived CDR1 and CDR2 are LNHDA and SQIVND (reference sequence). CDR3 length: 16 amino acids. The J segment lost 7 bases and the V segment lost 4 bases, leaving 12 bases of the junction unmatched. This CDR3 is CASSNGETQGVQPQHF. CDR3 DNA sequence: TGTGCCAGTAGTAACGGGGAAACACAGGGGGTCCAGCCCCAGCATTTT.

The chain joins TRBV7-9 to TRBJ1-1; no definite D call. The V end lost 5 bases, the J end lost 4 bases, and 17 bases lay between the germline ends. Germline V lookup: CDR1 SEHNR, CDR2 FQNEAQ (reference sequence). The CDR3 has 15 amino acids. This CDR3 is CASSAGLRQPTEAFF. The CDR3 DNA reads as TGTGCCAGCAGCGCGGGCCTACGGCAGCCCACTGAAGCTTTCTTT.